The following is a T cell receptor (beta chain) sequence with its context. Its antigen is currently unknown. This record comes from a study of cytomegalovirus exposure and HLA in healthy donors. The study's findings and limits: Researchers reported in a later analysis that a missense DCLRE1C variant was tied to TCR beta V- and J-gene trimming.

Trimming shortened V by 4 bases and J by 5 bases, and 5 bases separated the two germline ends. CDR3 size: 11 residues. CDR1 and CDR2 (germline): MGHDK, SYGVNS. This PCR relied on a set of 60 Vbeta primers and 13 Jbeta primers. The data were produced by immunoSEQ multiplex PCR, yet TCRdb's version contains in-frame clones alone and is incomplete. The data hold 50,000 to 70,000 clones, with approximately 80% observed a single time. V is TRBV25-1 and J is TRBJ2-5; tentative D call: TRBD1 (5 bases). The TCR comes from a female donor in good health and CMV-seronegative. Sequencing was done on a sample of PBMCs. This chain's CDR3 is CASSAGETQYF. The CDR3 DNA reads TGTGCCAGCAGTGCAGGGGAGACCCAGTACTTC.